These 24 T cell receptor beta chains were all obtained from the same sample, sequenced in a study of T cell repertoires in cytomegalovirus infection. TCRdb itself ran the reads through MiXCR, one entry per CDR3 protein. The sample gives hundreds of thousands of distinct CDR3 sequences, 20% to 25% of which show up once; roughly 8% is in the top ten. The specimen sequenced was CD8+ T cells from PBMCs. These receptors were obtained from a human donor in good health (CMV status not recorded). Some clones in this sample may be carry-over from other donors' samples.

This clonotype was counted only a few times. This chain uses TRBV5-6 with TRBJ2-7; 7 bases fit TRBD2. The V gene's germline CDR1 is SGHDT and CDR2 YYEEEE. The V gene end was trimmed by 4 bases and the J gene end by 3 bases; junction bases not matched to a gene: 13. The CDR3 is made up of 16 amino acids. In nucleotides, the CDR3 is TGTGCCAGCAGCCTCGAGGGGAGCGGGGTAATCTACGAGCAGTACGTC. Encoded protein: CASSLEGSGVIYEQYV.

The chain recombines TRBV20-1 with TRBJ2-1, with a weak D call TRBD1 (5 bases). The CDR3 sequence is 10 residues long. V was clipped by 6 bases and J by 10 bases, with 10 bases between them. Germline CDR1 reads DFQATT; CDR2 reads SNEGSKA (reference sequence). The CDR3, as DNA: TGCAGTGCCCTGGGGCCGGAGCAGTTCTTC. Translation: CSALGPEQFF.

The gene calls are TRBV20-1 and TRBJ2-1, with no clear D. This CDR3 is 16 amino acids long. From germline, CDR1 is DFQATT and CDR2 SNEGSKA (reference sequence). V shed 3 bases and J shed 0 bases, with 15 bases lying between them. CDR3 nucleotides: TGCAGTGCTAGCGAATCCGGAATGGGCTCCTACAATGAGCAGTTCTTC. Translation gives CSASESGMGSYNEQFF.

This clonotype was counted ten times or more. V and J are TRBV7-6 and TRBJ2-7; D might be TRBD1 (5 bases). This CDR3 has 15 amino acids. The germline gives CDR1 SGHVS, CDR2 FNYEAQ. V was trimmed by 3 bases and J by 3 bases, leaving 15 bases between them. As DNA, the CDR3 is TGTGCCAGCAGCTTGGACAAAACGACCCTCTACGAGCAGTACTTC. Its protein is CASSLDKTTLYEQYF. Drawing the rest from reference TRBV7-6 and TRBJ2-7, the complete variable domain is GAGVSQSPRYKVTKRGQDVALRCDPISGHVSLYWYRQALGQGPEFLTYFNYEAQQDKSGLPNDRFSAERPEGSISTLTIQRTEQRDSAMYRCASSLDKTTLYEQYFGPGTRLTVT.

The chain couples TRBV7-9 to TRBJ2-3; D possibly matches TRBD1 or TRBD2 (5 bases each). Germline V gene lookup returns CDR1 SEHNR and CDR2 FQNEAQ (reference sequence). Deletions cut 2 bases from V and 2 bases from J, with 23 bases between. There are 19 residues in the CDR3. The CDR3 loop reads CASSLTRGLRDPLTDTQYF. The CDR3 nucleotides are TGTGCCAGCAGCTTAACTCGCGGGCTCCGGGACCCCCTCACAGATACGCAGTATTTT.

The V gene is TRBV12-5, the J gene TRBJ2-7; possible D gene TRBD1, 5 bases. Germline V gene data show CDR1 as LGHNT and CDR2 as FRNRAP. V lost 1 base, J lost 3 bases, and 7 bases lay in between. The CDR3 is 13 amino acids. The CDR3 spells CASGLGGGYEQYF. The CDR3 region has the DNA TGTGCTAGTGGTTTGGGGGGCGGCTACGAGCAGTACTTC.

This clonotype was counted only a few times. V gene TRBV28 combines with J gene TRBJ2-1; TRBD2 matches at 7 bases. V lost 6 bases, J lost 4 bases, and 9 bases stayed unmatched. The CDR3 extends over 15 amino acids. Germline loops: CDR1 MDHEN, CDR2 SYDVKM. The CDR3: CASSVLAEVYNEQFF. The CDR3 bases are TGTGCCAGCAGCGTCCTAGCGGAAGTTTACAATGAGCAGTTCTTC.

This clonotype was seen more than once but under ten times. CDR3 bases: TGTGCCAGCAGCTTAGTAAGGGAGAACGGAGAGACCCAGTACTTC. This translates into CASSLVRENGETQYF. This chain connects TRBV7-9 to TRBJ2-5; D may be TRBD2 (5 bases). CDR3 length: 15 amino acids. V dropped 1 base and J dropped 4 bases, with 13 bases sitting between them. From germline, CDR1 is SEHNR and CDR2 FQNEAQ (reference sequence).

This clonotype was counted ten times or more. J is TRBJ1-5 and V is TRBV7-6; TRBD1 matches 9 bases. J gave up 4 bases and V 3 bases, and 13 bases lay outside the gene matches. This CDR3 has 18 amino acids. Germline V gene sequence: CDR1 SGHVS, CDR2 FNYEAQ. The CDR3: CASSLDESGTGLNQPQHF. The DNA of the CDR3 is TGTGCCAGCAGCTTGGACGAATCCGGGACAGGGTTAAATCAGCCCCAGCATTTT. Full variable domain (rest looked up from reference TRBV7-6 and TRBJ1-5): GAGVSQSPRYKVTKRGQDVALRCDPISGHVSLYWYRQALGQGPEFLTYFNYEAQQDKSGLPNDRFSAERPEGSISTLTIQRTEQRDSAMYRCASSLDESGTGLNQPQHFGDGTRLSIL.

This clonotype was detected only a few times. Here the CDR3 reads CSVERGGEGWTGELFF. The CDR3 nucleotides are TGCAGCGTTGAACGGGGGGGGGAGGGTTGGACCGGGGAGCTGTTTTTT. This sequence joins TRBV29-1 and TRBJ2-2; 8 nucleotides align to TRBD2. The J segment lost 5 bases and the V segment lost 2 bases, leaving 10 bases of the junction unmatched. CDR3 length: 16 residues. Germline V gene data show CDR1 as SQVTM and CDR2 as ANQGSEA.

This clonotype was observed many times. The J gene is TRBJ2-7, the V gene TRBV4-1, with TRBD1 identical over 7 bases. The CDR3 has 15 amino acids. Germline lookup yields CDR1 MGHRA and CDR2 YSYEKL. J gave up 3 bases and V 2 bases, and 7 bases lay outside the gene matches. The CDR3 nucleotides read TGCGCCAGCAGCCAAATTCGCAGGGGGATCTACGAGCAGTACTTC. It is translated as CASSQIRRGIYEQYF.

The chain is built from TRBV20-1 and TRBJ2-5; tentatively, D is TRBD1 (6 bases). V lost 6 bases, J lost 2 bases, and 13 bases lay in between. Germline assignment: CDR1 DFQATT and CDR2 SNEGSKA (reference sequence). The CDR3 spans 13 residues. The chain's CDR3 is CSAAGTTQETQYF. DNA for the CDR3: TGCAGTGCCGCCGGGACAACTCAAGAGACCCAGTACTTC.

This clonotype was observed a handful of times. In nucleotides, the CDR3 is TGTGCCAGCAGTGATTCCGGAGATACGCAGTATTTT. Translated, it gives CASSDSGDTQYF. This chain links TRBV2 with TRBJ2-3; D uncertain. From germline, CDR1 is SNHLY and CDR2 FYNNEI. Trimming removed 3 bases from V and 5 bases from J, with 6 bases in between. This CDR3 is 12 amino acids long.

This clonotype came up many times. The rearrangement uses TRBV29-1 and TRBJ2-2, with D unresolved. V was pared by 4 bases and J by 0 bases, with 6 bases between. The CDR3 is made up of 13 amino acids. Germline V gives CDR1 SQVTM, CDR2 ANQGSEA. The CDR3 loop is CSVVAANTGELFF. As DNA, the CDR3 is TGCAGCGTTGTGGCAGCGAACACCGGGGAGCTGTTTTTT.

The V call is TRBV6-6, the J call TRBJ2-2, with TRBD1 identical over 7 bases. Germline V gene sequence: CDR1 MNHNY, CDR2 SVGAGI (reference sequence). V dropped 5 bases and J dropped 0; count of bases not matched to a gene: 6. The CDR3 runs 16 residues. The CDR3 spells CASSRTGGPNTGELFF. DNA of the CDR3: TGTGCCAGCAGTAGGACAGGCGGACCGAACACCGGGGAGCTGTTTTTT.

The table lists this clonotype with a few counts. The V and J genes are TRBV20-1 and TRBJ2-7; maybe TRBD2 (7 bases). Trimming took off 7 bases at V and 2 bases at J, with 15 bases between the two ends. CDR3 length: 13 residues. The germline gives CDR1 DFQATT, CDR2 SNEGSKA (reference sequence). The CDR3 spells CSVRGGGAYEQYF. CDR3 DNA sequence: TGCAGTGTTAGGGGGGGCGGCGCCTACGAGCAGTACTTC.

The rearrangement joins TRBV12-3 or TRBV12-4 to TRBJ2-7, with a tentative D call TRBD1 (6 bases). V was shortened by 4 bases and J by 3 bases, with 13 bases between the two germline ends. This CDR3 comprises 14 residues. CDR3 loop: CASSSTGLSYEQYV. As DNA, the CDR3 is TGTGCCAGCAGTTCAACAGGGCTGAGCTACGAGCAGTACGTC.

This clonotype was counted between two and nine times. The genes are TRBV29-1 and TRBJ1-2; 7 bases line up with TRBD1. J gave up 2 bases and V 7 bases, and 4 bases lay outside the gene matches. Germline CDR1 and CDR2: SQVTM and ANQGSEA. This CDR3 has 12 residues. This CDR3 reads CSAMGQNYGYTF. The DNA of the CDR3 is TGCAGCGCTATGGGACAGAACTATGGCTACACCTTC.

J is TRBJ2-3 and V is TRBV15, with 7 bases aligning to TRBD2. Germline V gives CDR1 LNHNV, CDR2 YYDKDF (reference sequence). V lost 6 bases, J lost 2 bases, and 17 bases stayed unmatched. The CDR3 contains 18 residues. DNA for the CDR3: TGTGCCACCAGTGAGGGGTTCGTGAGCGGGGAGGACACAGATACGCAGTATTTT. Translated, it gives CATSEGFVSGEDTDTQYF. Full variable domain (rest looked up from reference TRBV15 and TRBJ2-3): DAMVIQNPRYQVTQFGKPVTLSCSQTLNHNVMYWYQQKSSQAPKLLFHYYDKDFNNEADTPDNFQSRRPNTSFCFLDIRSPGLGDTAMYLCATSEGFVSGEDTDTQYFGPGTRLTVL.

This clonotype was counted between two and nine times. This chain joins TRBV7-9 and TRBJ2-7; D is unclear. V was pared by 4 bases and J by 2 bases, with 9 bases between. The CDR3 sequence is 13 residues long. Germline values: CDR1 SEHNR, CDR2 FQNEAQ (reference sequence). The CDR3 sequence is CASSSVRAYEQYV. The CDR3 DNA is TGTGCCAGCAGCTCAGTTCGTGCCTACGAGCAGTACGTC.

V is TRBV20-1 and J is TRBJ2-1; 15 bases line up with TRBD2. Germline CDR1 and CDR2: DFQATT and SNEGSKA (reference sequence). With 2 bases clipped from V and 9 bases from J, the junction kept 8 bases outside the gene matches. The CDR3 covers 16 residues. The CDR3 DNA is TGCAGTGCTAGATCCGGACTAGCGGGGGGGCGTGGTGAGCAGTTCTTC. It yields the protein CSARSGLAGGRGEQFF.

This clonotype was detected many times. V usage is TRBV6-2 or TRBV6-3 and J usage is TRBJ1-1; D gene ambiguous. Trimming removed 6 bases at V and 2 bases at J, with 7 bases between. CDR1 is MNHEY and CDR2 is SVGEGT in the germline V gene. The CDR3 covers 12 residues. The CDR3 coding sequence is TGTGCCAGCAGAATCCTAAACACTGAAGCTTTCTTT. It encodes CASRILNTEAFF.

The gene calls are TRBV20-1 and TRBJ2-1; 12 nucleotides match TRBD2. The germline CDR1 and CDR2 sequences are DFQATT and SNEGSKA (reference sequence). This CDR3 has 14 residues. V trimming: 5 bases; J trimming: 4 bases; junction bases outside the gene matches: 3. Here the CDR3 DNA reads TGCAGTGCTCTGACTAGCGGGGGATACAATGAGCAGTTCTTC. It is translated as CSALTSGGYNEQFF.

This clonotype appeared a few times. The rearrangement uses TRBV29-1 and TRBJ1-2; 8 positions match TRBD1. Germline-derived CDR1 and CDR2 are SQVTM and ANQGSEA. V trimming: 0 bases; J trimming: 4 bases; junction bases outside the gene matches: 13. This CDR3 spans 17 amino acids. The CDR3 loop is CSVEESGQGANGYGYTF. For the CDR3, the DNA is TGCAGCGTTGAAGAATCTGGGCAGGGGGCGAATGGCTATGGCTACACCTTC.